This passage covers 3 T cell receptor beta chains from one sample sequenced in a study of cytomegalovirus exposure and HLA in healthy donors. PCR used 60 Vbeta primers and 13 Jbeta primers. Some clones are missing from TCRdb's copy, which holds only in-frame ones; the method was immunoSEQ multiplex PCR. The sample carries approximately 120,000 clones, roughly 70% recorded once. The source material was PBMCs. Every receptor here comes from a woman aged 70-85 years in good health and CMV-seropositive.

This clone was picked up a small number of times. The chain recombines TRBV25-1 with TRBJ2-3; tentative D call: TRBD2 (5 bases). V gave up 6 bases and J gave up 1 base, with 5 bases separating them. CDR3 length: 12 amino acids. CDR1 and CDR2 (germline): MGHDK, SYGVNS. The CDR3: CASRRGTDTQYF. The CDR3 DNA sequence: TGTGCCAGCAGGAGGGGCACAGATACGCAGTATTTT. Together with reference TRBV25-1 and TRBJ2-3, the CDR3 gives the full variable domain: EADIYQTPRYLVIGTGKKITLECSQTMGHDKMYWYQQDPGMELHLIHYSYGVNSTEKGDLSSESTVSRIRTEHFPLTLESARPSHTSQYLCASRRGTDTQYFGPGTRLTVL.

The rearrangement joins TRBV9 to TRBJ2-3; 10 bases are shared with TRBD2. V lost 2 bases to trimming and J lost 6 bases; unmatched junction nucleotides: 6. Per germline, CDR1 SGDLS and CDR2 YYNGEE. This CDR3 has 15 amino acids. In DNA, the CDR3 is TGTGCCAGCAGCGTTTTTACTAGCGGGGCGGATACGCAGTATTTT. It codes for CASSVFTSGADTQYF.

The rearrangement links TRBV30 to TRBJ2-7, with a weak D call TRBD1 (6 bases). Trimming cost V 3 bases and J 1 base, with 13 bases left between them. Germline V gives CDR1 GTSNPN, CDR2 SVGIG (reference sequence). The CDR3 runs to 14 residues. The CDR3 is CAWSDGTPSYEQYF. The CDR3, as DNA: TGTGCCTGGAGCGATGGGACACCTTCCTACGAGCAGTACTTC.